This record looks at one TCR beta chain sequence and its context. The antigen is undetermined. The data stem from a study of T cell responses to AZD1222 COVID-19 vaccine. Study context: Pooled samples include second doses given at about 4 or 12 weeks.

Whole-study results and caveats: There were mostly white British donors and more females than males, and clonal diversity was possibly underestimated.

Trimming stripped 2 bases from V and 4 bases from J, with 11 bases between. The CDR3 consists of 14 residues. Germline V lookup: CDR1 MDHEN, CDR2 SYDVKM. The table came from immunoSEQ multiplex PCR; TCRdb's copy has only in-frame clones and leaves some out. The sample contains approximately 160,000 clones, just over 90% of which appear only once. This sequence originates from an adult in good health. The source was peripheral blood, collected on day 0 of AZD1222 vaccination. The J gene is TRBJ1-1, the V gene TRBV28, with D possibly being TRBD1 (6 bases). CDR3 nucleotide sequence: TGTGCCAGCAGTTTAGTTAACAGGGCCACTGAAGCTTTCTTT. Its protein is CASSLVNRATEAFF.